This entry features one T cell receptor beta chain sequence. Its antigen is as yet unknown. The V and J ends lost 2 bases and 4 bases, in that order; junction bases with no gene match: 4. The germline V gene has CDR1 MGHDK and CDR2 SYGVNS. This CDR3 spans 14 amino acids. The sample is drawn from a study of T cell responses to AZD1222 COVID-19 vaccine. Findings of the study overall: Baseline testing showed seropositivity in only six or seven AZD1222 recipients. When two AZD1222 doses had been given, Spike-specific TCR breadth and depth rose. Of spike-specific TCRs, nearly half reportedly target regions left unmutated in variants.

Produced via immunoSEQ multiplex PCR; TCRdb's table is partial and in-frame only. The sample yields over 140,000 clones, about 91% seen once. Analysis merged second doses at about 4 or about 12 weeks. The receptor was derived from an adult who received the AZD1222 COVID-19 vaccine. The rearrangement joins TRBV25-1 to TRBJ1-1, with 7 bases aligning to TRBD1. The sample in question was peripheral blood, obtained 28 days after the second AZD1222 dose. The CDR3 DNA sequence: TGTGCCAGCAGTGAACACAGGGGTACCACTGAAGCTTTCTTT. This encodes CASSEHRGTTEAFF.